These 29 T cell receptor delta chains share one sample of origin, sequenced in a study of gamma-delta T cells after stem cell transplantation. TCRdb re-analyzed the RT-PCR reads via CATT. The data contain some 940 delta-chain clones, approximately 20% of them singletons. The specimen was gamma-delta T cells. These receptors all stem from a human donor. It is not recorded whose cells these are; they may come from a transplant donor.

Sample share makes this clone large. The sample contains more than one DNA sequence encoding this CDR3. This chain connects TRDV2 to TRDJ1; 11 nucleotides agree with TRDD3. J was trimmed by 4 bases and V by 4 bases; bases with no gene match: 10. Looked up from germline, CDR1 is GEAIGNYY and CDR2 is EKD. The CDR3 has 16 residues. CDR3 DNA: TGTGCCTGTGAGGGGTTGGGGGATACGTTGGGCGATAAACTCATCTTT. Translated, it gives CACEGLGDTLGDKLIF.

Concerning this clone: The protein given by TCRdb reflects a much larger clone and differs at residue 4 from this DNA's translation, likely from a read error; the protein shown is the DNA's translation. This rearrangement joins TRDV2 to TRDJ1; 8 nucleotides agree with TRDD3. The V gene's germline CDR1 is GEAIGNYY and CDR2 EKD. J was trimmed by 0 bases and V by 5 bases; bases with no gene match: 16. The CDR3 runs 18 residues. In nucleotides, the CDR3 is TGTGCCTGTGGTCCCTTACTGGGGGTTCCCTTGTACACCGATAAACTCATCTTT. This gives the protein CACGPLLGVPLYTDKLIF.

Notes on this clone: A far larger clone is only one base removed, so a read error is likely. The chain employs TRDV2 and TRDJ1; the match to TRDD3 covers 7 bases. Germline CDR1 is GEAIGNYY and CDR2 is EKD. The CDR3 runs to 23 residues. The CDR3, as DNA: TGTGCCTGTGACGCCCTTTATGTGACACCGGAGGTCCTGGGGGCTCACCTCACCGATAAACCCATCTTT. Translating gives CACDALYVTPEVLGAHLTDKPIF.

Concerning this clone itself: A far bigger clonotype differs at one base, so this is likely a read error. The J gene is TRDJ3, the V gene TRDV2, with a weak D call TRDD3 (6 bases). Germline V lookup: CDR1 GEAIGNYY, CDR2 EKD. The CDR3 covers 24 residues. The CDR3 DNA follows: TGTGCCCGTGACACCGGTGGCTGGGGCCTAACCGGGTTCGCGCGCTCCTGGGACACCCGACAGATGTTTTTC. Translation: CARDTGGWGLTGFARSWDTRQMFF.

In its sample, this clone is hyperexpanded. This same CDR3 is encoded by further DNA sequences in the sample. The rearrangement links TRDV2 to TRDJ1; no clear D gene. CDR1 is GEAIGNYY and CDR2 is EKD in the germline V gene. V gave up 3 bases and J gave up 0 bases, with 16 bases separating them. The CDR3 loop spans 16 amino acids. In DNA form, the CDR3 reads TGTGCCTGTGACGCTTTAAATTCCCCGTACACCGATAAACTCATCTTT. It yields the protein CACDALNSPYTDKLIF.

This clone was detected only a few times. A far larger clone is a single base away, which makes a read error likely. Other DNA sequences in this specimen translate into the identical CDR3. The V gene is TRDV2, the J gene TRDJ1, with 13 positions matching TRDD3. CDR1 and CDR2 (germline): GEAIGNYY, EKD. The CDR3 spans 18 residues. CDR3 coding DNA: TGTGCCTGTGACACTATTACTGGGGGATACGAGTACACCGATAAGCTCATCTTT. It translates to CACDTITGGYEYTDKLIF.

This clone was counted a single time. A far larger clone is a single base away, which makes a read error likely. The chain couples TRDV2 to TRDJ1; tentative D call: TRDD3 (6 bases). Germline V gene sequence: CDR1 GEAIGNYY, CDR2 EKD. V dropped 4 bases and J dropped 4 bases, with 12 bases sitting between them. This CDR3 region has 13 residues. CDR3 in DNA: TGTGCCTGTGATGGACTGGGTTTCGATAAACTCATCTTT. Protein: CACDGLGFDKLIF.

Relative to its sample, this clone is large. This CDR3 reads CACDLLGDTDYTDKLIF. DNA of the CDR3: TGTGCCTGTGACCTACTGGGGGACACGGATTACACCGATAAACTCATCTTT. J is TRDJ1 and V is TRDV2; 9 nucleotides align to TRDD3. The CDR3 totals 17 residues. The ends lost 3 bases at V and 0 bases at J; junction bases unmatched: 10. CDR1 and CDR2 (germline): GEAIGNYY, EKD.

A note on this clone: TCRdb has a much larger clone's protein, which differs at residue 3 from the translation of this DNA, likely because of a read error; what is shown is the protein translated from the DNA. The CDR3 sequence is CARDPLGDRYTDKLIF. The CDR3 DNA reads TGTGCCCGTGACCCCTTGGGGGATAGATACACCGATAAACTCATCTTT. V and J are TRDV2 and TRDJ1, with 9 bases that match TRDD3. The CDR3 runs 16 residues. Germline V gene sequence: CDR1 GEAIGNYY, CDR2 EKD.

This clone is termed medium-sized. The gene calls are TRDV2 and TRDJ1; D is perhaps TRDD3 (6 bases). With 0 bases removed from V and 0 bases from J, the gap between germline ends came to 22 bases. Germline CDR1 is GEAIGNYY and CDR2 is EKD. This CDR3 comprises 19 residues. CDR3 in DNA: TGTGCCTGTGACACCGTAGGAGGGGACCTTAGGGGATACACCGATAAACTCATCTTT. It specifies CACDTVGGDLRGYTDKLIF.

This clone qualifies as large. The sample contains more than one DNA sequence encoding this CDR3. The CDR3 DNA follows: TGTGCCTGTGACCCAACCGGGCTTCACTCCTGGGACACCCGACAGATGTTTTTC. It is translated as CACDPTGLHSWDTRQMFF. The V call is TRDV2, the J call TRDJ3; no reliable D call. Germline V gene lookup returns CDR1 GEAIGNYY and CDR2 EKD. The CDR3 contains 18 residues. V was cut by 3 bases and J by 0 bases, with 14 bases left in between.

In its sample, this clone is large. This specimen includes other DNA sequences encoding the same CDR3. J is TRDJ1 and V is TRDV2, with TRDD3 as a possible D gene (6 bases). Germline CDR1 is GEAIGNYY and CDR2 is EKD. The V end was cut by 0 bases, the J end by 0 bases, with 10 bases between. This CDR3 is built from 15 residues. The CDR3 DNA reads TGTGCCTGTGACACCTGGGGGGAGTACACCGATAAACTCATCTTT. This encodes CACDTWGEYTDKLIF.

Comments on this clone: This probably arose from a read error, given a far larger clone one base away. The same CDR3 arises from other DNA sequences in this sample as well. The CDR3, as DNA: TGTGCCTGCGACACAGTACTGGGGGATTCAACCTCCTGGGACACCCGACAGATGTTTTTC. Translated: CACDTVLGDSTSWDTRQMFF. The gene calls are TRDV2 and TRDJ3; 10 bases are shared with TRDD3. This CDR3 comprises 20 residues. In germline, CDR1 is GEAIGNYY, CDR2 EKD.

This clone came up once. A read error likely explains this, since a far larger clone differs by one base. The chain joins TRDV2 to TRDJ1; TRDD3 matches at 9 bases. V gave up 1 base and J gave up 0 bases; unmatched junction bases: 35. CDR1 is GEAIGNYY and CDR2 is EKD in the germline V gene. There are 26 residues in the CDR3. Here the CDR3 DNA reads TGTGCCTGTGACACACTGCCGGAGGTCTCCTCAGTTAGTAGTGGGGGATATGTACGGTACACCGATAAACTCATCTTT. It translates to CACDTLPEVSSVSSGGYVRYTDKLIF.

In its sample, this clone ranks as medium-sized. The chain combines TRDV2 with TRDJ3; 13 bases are a match to TRDD3. Germline CDR1 is GEAIGNYY and CDR2 is EKD. The CDR3 has 21 amino acids. After removal of 1 base from V and 0 bases from J, the junction contained 8 bases not matched to a gene. CDR3 sequence: CACDTGNWGIRDSWDTRQMFF. The CDR3 DNA follows: TGTGCCTGTGACACGGGTAACTGGGGGATACGCGACTCCTGGGACACCCGACAGATGTTTTTC.

Comments on this clone: A far larger clone is a single base away, which makes a read error likely. V usage is TRDV2 and J usage is TRDJ1, with 11 positions matching TRDD3. CDR3 size: 24 residues. V dropped 3 bases and J dropped 4; count of bases not matched to a gene: 33. CDR1 is GEAIGNYY and CDR2 is EKD in the germline V gene. The CDR3 here is CACDPLALQGPDLLGDKGIDKLIF. The CDR3 region has the DNA TGTGCCTGTGACCCGCTGGCCCTCCAAGGACCAGATTTACTGGGGGATAAGGGTATCGATAAACTCATCTTT.

This clone is large in the sample. The gene calls are TRDV2 and TRDJ1, with 9 bases aligning to TRDD3. This CDR3 region has 19 residues. Trimming at V came to 3 bases and at J to 3 bases, leaving 19 bases not matched to a gene. In germline, CDR1 is GEAIGNYY, CDR2 EKD. The CDR3 DNA reads as TGTGCCTGTGACCGCTTGATAATGGGGGATAAGGGGGGCGCCGATAAACTCATCTTT. Protein: CACDRLIMGDKGGADKLIF.

This clone rates as medium-sized. This likely traces to a read error, being one base from a far larger clone. The genes are TRDV2 and TRDJ3; no clear D. Germline lookup yields CDR1 GEAIGNYY and CDR2 EKD. The CDR3 spans 18 residues. The CDR3, as DNA: TGTGCCTGTGACACCGTAAGTACCCGCTCCCGGGACACCCGACAGATGTTTTTC. Translation gives CACDTVSTRSRDTRQMFF.

This clone turned up a few times. The protein that TCRdb holds for this DNA derives from a much larger clone and differs from the translated DNA at residue 13, which likely indicates a read error; the protein shown here is translated from the DNA. This chain connects TRDV2 to TRDJ1, with 11 bases identical to TRDD3. This CDR3 is 15 amino acids long. The germline CDR1 and CDR2 sequences are GEAIGNYY and EKD. CDR3 DNA: TGTGCCTGTGACAGGCTGGGGGATACAATTGGTAAACCCATCTTT. Translated, it gives CACDRLGDTIGKPIF.

As to this clone: A far bigger clonotype differs at one base, so this is likely a read error. Written as DNA, the CDR3 is TGTGCCTGTGACACCGGTGACTGGGGCCTAACCGGGTTCGCGCGCTCCTGGGACACCCGACAGATGTTTTTC. Translated: CACDTGDWGLTGFARSWDTRQMFF. The V and J genes are TRDV2 and TRDJ3, with 7 nucleotides matching TRDD3. This CDR3 region has 24 residues. Trimming at V came to 0 bases and at J to 0 bases, leaving 22 bases not matched to a gene. Germline lookup yields CDR1 GEAIGNYY and CDR2 EKD.

Remarks on this clone: A far larger clone lies a single base away; this is likely a read error. The same CDR3 arises from other DNA sequences in this sample as well. This chain uses TRDV2 with TRDJ3, with 9 bases aligning to TRDD3. The CDR3 sequence is 21 residues long. Germline values: CDR1 GEAIGNYY, CDR2 EKD. CDR3: CACDQLGDKVERSWDTRQMFF. Written as DNA, the CDR3 is TGTGCCTGTGACCAGTTGGGGGATAAGGTGGAGCGGTCCTGGGATACCCGACAGATGTTTTTC.

By its share, this clone is medium-sized. A far larger clone is a single base away, which makes a read error likely. The same CDR3 also results from other DNA sequences found in this sample. The chain joins TRDV2 to TRDJ3; TRDD3 is a possible D gene (5 bases). From germline, CDR1 is GEAIGNYY and CDR2 EKD. CDR3 length: 18 residues. CDR3 sequence reads: CACDSVMLSSWDTRQMFF. The DNA of the CDR3 is TGTGCCTGTGACTCCGTAATGCTGAGCTCCTGGGACACCCGGCAGATGTTTTTC.

As concerns this clone: This likely came from a read error, as a far larger clone is one base away. The J gene is TRDJ3, the V gene TRDV2, with D hard to call. The CDR3 loop spans 18 amino acids. The V gene's germline CDR1 is GEAIGNYY and CDR2 EKD. DNA of the CDR3: TGTGCCTGTGGCACCGTAAGTACCCGCTCCTGGGACACCCGACAGATGTTTTTC. It yields the protein CACGTVSTRSWDTRQMFF.

Concerning this clone itself: A read error is the likely source, as a far larger clone sits one nucleotide away. The V and J genes are TRDV2 and TRDJ3; perhaps TRDD3 as D (6 bases). The CDR3 covers 24 residues. V lost 3 bases and J 0 bases, leaving 32 bases between the germline ends. Germline V gene data show CDR1 as GEAIGNYY and CDR2 as EKD. CDR3 coding DNA: TGTGCCTGTGACGCCGGTGGCTGGGGCCTAACCGGGTTCGCGCGCTCCTGGGACACCCGACAGATGTTTTTC. Translated: CACDAGGWGLTGFARSWDTRQMFF.

This clone is labeled as medium-sized. The CDR3 region is CALGGPFPRIWGIRSFYTDKLIF. CDR3 in DNA: TGTGCTCTTGGGGGGCCTTTTCCTAGAATCTGGGGGATACGCTCCTTCTACACCGATAAACTCATCTTT. The chain uses TRDV1 and TRDJ1; 12 nucleotides match TRDD3. The V gene's germline CDR1 is TSWWSYY and CDR2 QGS. The ends lost 4 bases at V and 0 bases at J; junction bases unmatched: 24. This CDR3 region has 23 residues.

Turning to this clone: One end of the junction is discordant with germline, which a read error may explain. The chain uses TRDV2 and TRDJ3; 12 positions match TRDD3. Germline V lookup: CDR1 GEAIGNYY, CDR2 EKD. The CDR3 contains 23 residues. The CDR3 sequence: CACDAAARPGGYGDSWGTRQMFF. As DNA, the CDR3 is TGTGCCTGTGACGCCGCCGCCCGCCCTGGGGGATACGGGGACTCCTGGGGCACCCGACAGATGTTTTTC.

This clone was seen more than once but under ten times. The likely explanation is a read error, given a far larger clone one base away. The chain has TRDV2 and TRDJ1, with D tentatively TRDD2 (5 bases). This CDR3 comprises 15 residues. Per the germline V gene, CDR1 is GEAIGNYY and CDR2 is EKD. The CDR3 region has the DNA TGTGCCCGTGACGCCCTACTAAAATACACCGATAAACTCATCTTT. It yields the protein CARDALLKYTDKLIF.

For this clone: With only one base between it and a far larger clone, this is likely a read error. The gene calls are TRDV2 and TRDJ1; 8 bases align to TRDD3. V lost 3 bases, J lost 0 bases, and 8 bases stayed unmatched. CDR1 and CDR2 from the germline V gene are GEAIGNYY and EKD. This CDR3 is built from 16 residues. The CDR3: CACDALGEKYTDKLIF. The CDR3, as DNA: TGTGCCTGTGACGCCCTGGGGGAGAAGTACACCGATAAACTCATCTTT.

There are a few counts of this clone. TCRdb shows a much larger clone's protein in place of this DNA's translation, and the two differ at residue 14, likely through a read error; the protein shown is translated from the DNA. This sequence joins TRDV2 and TRDJ1, with TRDD3 matching over 8 bases. Germline values: CDR1 GEAIGNYY, CDR2 EKD. There are 16 residues in the CDR3. The chain's CDR3 is CACDTVGGLRTDKPIF. The CDR3 DNA reads TGTGCCTGTGACACCGTTGGGGGATTGCGGACCGATAAACCCATCTTT.